The clone carrying this TCR beta chain was recorded many times. Its antigen is unknown. TCRdb reanalysed the multiplex PCR reads using MiXCR and keeps one entry per CDR3 protein. This sample yields roughly 110,000 distinct CDR3 sequences, of which roughly 33% are seen a single time; 4.5% to 7% belongs to the top ten. Per the germline V gene, CDR1 is LGHNA and CDR2 is YNFKEQ. This CDR3 comprises 17 residues. Germline trimming cut 1 base from V and 5 bases from J; bases unmatched to any gene: 9. The sample belongs to a study of breast tumors, draining lymph nodes, adjacent tissues. The lymph nodes were axillary draining lymph nodes from breast cancer patients. Study results and caveats: The data were judged consistent with most tumor T cells coming from lymph node and expanding in tumor. Tumor repertoires ranked between lymph nodes and nontumor tissue in diversity, with V and J gene preferences.

The sequenced material came from axillary lymph node tissue. The origin of this receptor is a female donor with breast cancer. Some clones in this sample may be carry-over from other donors' samples. The chain uses TRBV4-2 and TRBJ2-3; 10 bases fit TRBD2. CDR3 in amino acids: CASSQGGSGGAVDTQYF. The CDR3 region has the DNA TGTGCCAGCAGCCAAGGGGGAAGCGGGGGGGCTGTAGATACGCAGTATTTT.